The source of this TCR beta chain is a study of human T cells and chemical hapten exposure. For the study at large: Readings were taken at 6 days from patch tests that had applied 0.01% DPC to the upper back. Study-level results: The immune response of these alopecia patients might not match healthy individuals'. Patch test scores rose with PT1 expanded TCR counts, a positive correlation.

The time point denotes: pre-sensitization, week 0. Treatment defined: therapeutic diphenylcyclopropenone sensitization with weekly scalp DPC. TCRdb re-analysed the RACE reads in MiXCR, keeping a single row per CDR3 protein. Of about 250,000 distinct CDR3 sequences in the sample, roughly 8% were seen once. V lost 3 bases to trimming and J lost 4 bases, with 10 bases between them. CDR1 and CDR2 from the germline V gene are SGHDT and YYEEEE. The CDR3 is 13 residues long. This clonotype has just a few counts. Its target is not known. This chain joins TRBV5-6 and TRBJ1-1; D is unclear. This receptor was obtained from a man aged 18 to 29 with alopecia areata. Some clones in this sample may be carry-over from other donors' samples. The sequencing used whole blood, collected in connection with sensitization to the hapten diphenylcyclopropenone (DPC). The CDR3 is CASSSVMSTEAFF. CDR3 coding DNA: TGTGCCAGCAGCTCAGTGATGAGCACTGAAGCTTTCTTT. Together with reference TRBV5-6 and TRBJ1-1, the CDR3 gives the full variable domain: DAGVTQSPTHLIKTRGQQVTLRCSPKSGHDTVSWYQQALGQGPQFIFQYYEEEERQRGNFPDRFSGHQFPNYSSELNVNALLLGDSALYLCASSSVMSTEAFFGQGTRLTVV.